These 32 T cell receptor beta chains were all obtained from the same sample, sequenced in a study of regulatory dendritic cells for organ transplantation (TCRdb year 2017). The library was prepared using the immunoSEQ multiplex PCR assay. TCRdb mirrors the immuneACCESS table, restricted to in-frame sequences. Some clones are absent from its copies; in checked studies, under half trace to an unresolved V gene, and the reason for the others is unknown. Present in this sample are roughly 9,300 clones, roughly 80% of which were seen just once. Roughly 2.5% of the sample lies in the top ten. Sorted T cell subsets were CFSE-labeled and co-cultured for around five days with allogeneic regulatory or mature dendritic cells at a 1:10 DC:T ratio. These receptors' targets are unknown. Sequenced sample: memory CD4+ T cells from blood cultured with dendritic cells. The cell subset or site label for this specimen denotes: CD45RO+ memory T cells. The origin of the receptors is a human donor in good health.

The CDR3 loop reads CASSQGSHAEAFF. CDR3 DNA sequence: TGCGCCAGCAGCCAAGGGTCCCACGCTGAAGCTTTCTTT. The V gene is TRBV4-3, the J gene TRBJ1-1, with D unclear. CDR3 size: 13 residues. Trimming cost V 1 base and J 6 bases, with 9 bases left between them. CDR1 LGHNA and CDR2 YSLEER come from the germline V gene.

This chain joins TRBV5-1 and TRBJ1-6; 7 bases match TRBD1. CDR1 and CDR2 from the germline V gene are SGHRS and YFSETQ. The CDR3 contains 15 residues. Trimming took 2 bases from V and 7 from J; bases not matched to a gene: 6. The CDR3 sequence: CASSFSGTVNSPLHF. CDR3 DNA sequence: TGCGCCAGCAGCTTTTCCGGGACAGTAAATTCACCCCTCCACTTT. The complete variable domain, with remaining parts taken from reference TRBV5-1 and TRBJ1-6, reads KAGVTQTPRYLIKTRGQQVTLSCSPISGHRSVSWYQQTPGQGLQFLFEYFSETQRNKGNFPGRFSGRQFSNSRSEMNVSTLELGDSALYLCASSFSGTVNSPLHFGNGTRLTVT.

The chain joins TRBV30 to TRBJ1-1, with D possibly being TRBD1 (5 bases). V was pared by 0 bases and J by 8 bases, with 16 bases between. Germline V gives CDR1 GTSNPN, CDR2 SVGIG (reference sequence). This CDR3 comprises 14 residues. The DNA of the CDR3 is TGTGCCTGGAGTGTCCACAGTTCGAGGGGAGAAGCTTTCTTT. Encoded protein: CAWSVHSSRGEAFF.

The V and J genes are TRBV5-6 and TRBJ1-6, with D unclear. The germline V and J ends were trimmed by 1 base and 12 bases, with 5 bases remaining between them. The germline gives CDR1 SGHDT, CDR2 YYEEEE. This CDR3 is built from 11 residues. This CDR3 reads CASSLNGPLHF. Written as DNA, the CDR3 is TGTGCCAGCAGCTTGAACGGACCCCTCCACTTT.

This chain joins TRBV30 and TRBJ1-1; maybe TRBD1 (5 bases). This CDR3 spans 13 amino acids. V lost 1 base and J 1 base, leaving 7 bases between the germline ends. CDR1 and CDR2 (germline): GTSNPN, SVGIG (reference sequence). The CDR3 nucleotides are TGTGCCTGGAGTGACCAGGGGAACACTGAAGCTTTCTTT. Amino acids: CAWSDQGNTEAFF. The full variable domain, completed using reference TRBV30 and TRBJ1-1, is SQTIHQWPATLVQPVGSPLSLECTVEGTSNPNLYWYRQAAGRGLQLLFYSVGIGQISSEVPQNLSASRPQDRQFILSSKKLLLSDSGFYLCAWSDQGNTEAFFGQGTRLTVV.

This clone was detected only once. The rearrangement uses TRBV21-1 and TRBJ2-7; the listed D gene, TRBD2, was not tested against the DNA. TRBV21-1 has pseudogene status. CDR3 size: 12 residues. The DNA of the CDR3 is TGTGCCAGCAGCAAAGACTACCTAGAGCAGTACTTC. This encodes CASSKDYLEQYF.

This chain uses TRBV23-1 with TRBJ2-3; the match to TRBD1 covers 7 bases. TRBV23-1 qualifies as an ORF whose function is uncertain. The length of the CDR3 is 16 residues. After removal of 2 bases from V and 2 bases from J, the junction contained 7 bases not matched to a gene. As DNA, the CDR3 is TGCGCCAGCAGTCAACCCTACCAGGGGGTCACAGATACGCAGTATTTT. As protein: CASSQPYQGVTDTQYF.

CDR3 DNA: TGTGCCAGCAGTCGGGGGACTAGCAGATTTAAAGAGACCCAGTACTTC. Its protein product is CASSRGTSRFKETQYF. The chain couples TRBV28 to TRBJ2-5, with 9 bases that match TRBD2. V dropped 5 bases and J dropped 3; count of bases not matched to a gene: 10. CDR1 MDHEN and CDR2 SYDVKM come from the germline V gene. The CDR3 is 16 amino acids.

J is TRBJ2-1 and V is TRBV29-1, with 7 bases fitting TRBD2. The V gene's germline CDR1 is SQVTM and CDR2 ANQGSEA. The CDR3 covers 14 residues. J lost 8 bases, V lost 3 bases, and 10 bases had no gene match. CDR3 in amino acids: CSVEGGSGRDEQFF. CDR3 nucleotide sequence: TGCAGCGTTGAGGGTGGGAGTGGGAGGGATGAGCAGTTCTTC.

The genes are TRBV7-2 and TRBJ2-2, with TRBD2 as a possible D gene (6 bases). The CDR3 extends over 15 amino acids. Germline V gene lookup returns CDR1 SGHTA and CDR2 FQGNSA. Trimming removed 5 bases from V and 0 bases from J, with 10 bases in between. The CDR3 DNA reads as TGTGCCAGCAGCAATTGGGGGGCGAACACCGGGGAGCTGTTTTTT. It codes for CASSNWGANTGELFF.

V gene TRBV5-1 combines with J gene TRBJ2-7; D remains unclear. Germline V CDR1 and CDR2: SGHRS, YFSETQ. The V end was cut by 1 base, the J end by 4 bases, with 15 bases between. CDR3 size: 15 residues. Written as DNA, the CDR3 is TGCGCCAGCAGCTTGTCTCTTGTCGAAGGTTACGAGCAGTACTTC. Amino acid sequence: CASSLSLVEGYEQYF.

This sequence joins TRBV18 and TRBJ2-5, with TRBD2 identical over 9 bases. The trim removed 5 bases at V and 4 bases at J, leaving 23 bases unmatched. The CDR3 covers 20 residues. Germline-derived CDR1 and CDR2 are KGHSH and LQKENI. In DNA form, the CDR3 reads TGTGCCAGCTCAGCGCGGGGGGACCGACTAGCGGAAGGTCGGCGAGAGACCCAGTACTTC. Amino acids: CASSARGDRLAEGRRETQYF.

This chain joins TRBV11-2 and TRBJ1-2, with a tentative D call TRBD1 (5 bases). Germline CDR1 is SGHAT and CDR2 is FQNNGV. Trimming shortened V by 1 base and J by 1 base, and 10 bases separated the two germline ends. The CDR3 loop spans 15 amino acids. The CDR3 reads CASSLGGQGNYGYTF. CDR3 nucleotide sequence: TGTGCCAGCAGCTTAGGGGGTCAGGGTAACTATGGCTACACCTTC.

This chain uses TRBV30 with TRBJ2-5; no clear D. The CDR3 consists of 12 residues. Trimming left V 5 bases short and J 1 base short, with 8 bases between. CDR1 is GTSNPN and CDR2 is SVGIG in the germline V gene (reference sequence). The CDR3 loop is CAWGPSQETQYF. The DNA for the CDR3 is TGTGCCTGGGGACCCTCCCAAGAGACCCAGTACTTC.

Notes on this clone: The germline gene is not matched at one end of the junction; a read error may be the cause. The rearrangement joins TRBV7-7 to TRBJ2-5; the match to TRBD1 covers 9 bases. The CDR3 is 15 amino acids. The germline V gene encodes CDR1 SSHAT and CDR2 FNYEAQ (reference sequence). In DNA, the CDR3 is TGTGCTAGCAGCCGGCTGGGACAGGGAGGGGAGACCCAGTACTTC. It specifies CASSRLGQGGETQYF.

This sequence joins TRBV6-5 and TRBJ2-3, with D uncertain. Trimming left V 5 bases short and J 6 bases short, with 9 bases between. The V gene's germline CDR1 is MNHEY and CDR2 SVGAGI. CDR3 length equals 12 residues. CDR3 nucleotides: TGTGCCAGCAGTGCCGAGTGGGATACGCAGTATTTT. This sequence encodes CASSAEWDTQYF.

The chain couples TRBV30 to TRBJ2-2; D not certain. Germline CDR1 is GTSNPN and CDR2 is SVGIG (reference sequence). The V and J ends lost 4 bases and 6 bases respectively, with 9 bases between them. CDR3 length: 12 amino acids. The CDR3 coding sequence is TGTGCCTGGAAACCAGGCCCCGGGGAGCTGTTTTTT. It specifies CAWKPGPGELFF.

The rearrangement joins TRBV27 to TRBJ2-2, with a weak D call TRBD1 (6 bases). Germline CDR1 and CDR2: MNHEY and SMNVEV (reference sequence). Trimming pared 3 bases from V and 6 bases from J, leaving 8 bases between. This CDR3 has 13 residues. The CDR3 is CASSFTGPGELFF. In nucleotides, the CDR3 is TGTGCCAGCAGTTTCACAGGGCCCGGGGAGCTGTTTTTT.

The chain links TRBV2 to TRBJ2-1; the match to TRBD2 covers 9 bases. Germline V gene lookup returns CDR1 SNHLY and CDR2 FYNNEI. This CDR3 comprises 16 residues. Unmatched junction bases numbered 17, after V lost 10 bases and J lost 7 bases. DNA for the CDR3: TGTGCCACCATTATAGGTTTTGGCGGGAGGGCGAATGAGCAGTTCTTC. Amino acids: CATIIGFGGRANEQFF.

CDR3 protein: CASSPGSGRYEQYF. The CDR3, as DNA: TGTGCCAGCAGCCCAGGGAGTGGGCGTTACGAGCAGTACTTC. The chain couples TRBV7-9 to TRBJ2-7; D could derive from TRBD1 or TRBD2 (5 bases each). This CDR3 has 14 amino acids. V was clipped by 5 bases and J by 4 bases, with 15 bases between them. Germline assignment: CDR1 SEHNR and CDR2 FQNEAQ (reference sequence).

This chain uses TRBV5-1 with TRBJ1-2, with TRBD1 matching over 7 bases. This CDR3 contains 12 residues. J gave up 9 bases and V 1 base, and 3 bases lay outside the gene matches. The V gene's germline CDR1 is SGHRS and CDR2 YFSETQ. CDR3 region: CASSLTGECYTF. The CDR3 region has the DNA TGCGCCAGCAGCTTGACAGGGGAATGCTACACCTTC.

CDR3 sequence: CASSLGTSGRGGEQYF. CDR3 bases: TGTGCCAGCAGCTTGGGGACTAGCGGGAGAGGTGGCGAGCAGTACTTC. The rearrangement links TRBV7-9 to TRBJ2-7; TRBD2 aligns across 14 bases. This CDR3 contains 16 residues. From germline, CDR1 is SEHNR and CDR2 FQNEAQ (reference sequence). Trimming cost V 3 bases and J 6 bases; bases outside gene matches: 7. The variable domain in full, with the rest retrieved from reference TRBV7-9 and TRBJ2-7, is DTGVSQNPRHKITKRGQNVTFRCDPISEHNRLYWYRQTLGQGPEFLTYFQNEAQLEKSRLLSDRFSAERPKGSFSTLEIQRTEQGDSAMYLCASSLGTSGRGGEQYFGPGTRLTVT.

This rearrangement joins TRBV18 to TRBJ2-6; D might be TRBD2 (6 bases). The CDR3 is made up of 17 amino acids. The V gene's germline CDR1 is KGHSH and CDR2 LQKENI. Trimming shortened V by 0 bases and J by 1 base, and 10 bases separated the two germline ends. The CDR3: CASSPPGLRSGANVLTF. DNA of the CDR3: TGTGCCAGCTCACCACCGGGACTCCGTTCTGGGGCCAACGTCCTGACTTTC.

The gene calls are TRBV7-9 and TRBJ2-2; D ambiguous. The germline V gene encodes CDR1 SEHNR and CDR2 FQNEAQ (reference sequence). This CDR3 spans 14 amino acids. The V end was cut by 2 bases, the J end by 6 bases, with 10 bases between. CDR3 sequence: CASSLTNRPGELFF. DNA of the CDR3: TGTGCCAGCAGCTTAACTAACCGGCCCGGGGAGCTGTTTTTT.

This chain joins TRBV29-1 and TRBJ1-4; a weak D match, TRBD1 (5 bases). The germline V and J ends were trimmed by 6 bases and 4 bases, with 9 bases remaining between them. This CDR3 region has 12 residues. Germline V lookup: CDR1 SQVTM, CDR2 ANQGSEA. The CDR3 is CSVQGNNEKLFF. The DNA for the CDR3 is TGCAGCGTCCAGGGAAATAATGAAAAACTGTTTTTT.

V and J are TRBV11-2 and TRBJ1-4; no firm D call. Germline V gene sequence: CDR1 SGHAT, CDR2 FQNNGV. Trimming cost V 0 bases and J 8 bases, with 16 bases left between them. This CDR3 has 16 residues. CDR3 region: CASSLDLATLGEKLFF. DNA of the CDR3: TGTGCCAGCAGCTTAGATCTCGCTACCCTGGGGGAAAAACTGTTTTTT.

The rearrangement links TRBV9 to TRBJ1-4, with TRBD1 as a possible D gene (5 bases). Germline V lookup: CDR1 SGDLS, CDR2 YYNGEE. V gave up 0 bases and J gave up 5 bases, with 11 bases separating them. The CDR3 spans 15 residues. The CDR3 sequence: CASSVVTGSNEKLFF. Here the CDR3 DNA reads TGTGCCAGCAGCGTAGTTACAGGTTCGAATGAAAAACTGTTTTTT.

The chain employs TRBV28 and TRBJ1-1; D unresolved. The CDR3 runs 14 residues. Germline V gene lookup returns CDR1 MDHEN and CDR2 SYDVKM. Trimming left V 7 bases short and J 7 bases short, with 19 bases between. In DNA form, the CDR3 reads TGTGCCAGCACTCCCCCGAGTCGGGGAGGTGAAGCTTTCTTT. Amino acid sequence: CASTPPSRGGEAFF.

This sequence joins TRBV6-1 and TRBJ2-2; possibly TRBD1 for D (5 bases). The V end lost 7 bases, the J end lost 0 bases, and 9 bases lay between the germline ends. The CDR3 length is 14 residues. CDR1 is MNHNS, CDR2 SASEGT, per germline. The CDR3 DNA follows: TGTGCCAGCATGGTGGGGCCGAACACCGGGGAGCTGTTTTTT. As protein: CASMVGPNTGELFF.

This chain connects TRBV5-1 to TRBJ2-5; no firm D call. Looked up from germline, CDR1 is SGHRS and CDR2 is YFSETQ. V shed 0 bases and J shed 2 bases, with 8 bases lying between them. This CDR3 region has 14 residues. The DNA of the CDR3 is TGCGCCAGCAGCTTGGGATACATACAAGAGACCCAGTACTTC. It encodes CASSLGYIQETQYF.

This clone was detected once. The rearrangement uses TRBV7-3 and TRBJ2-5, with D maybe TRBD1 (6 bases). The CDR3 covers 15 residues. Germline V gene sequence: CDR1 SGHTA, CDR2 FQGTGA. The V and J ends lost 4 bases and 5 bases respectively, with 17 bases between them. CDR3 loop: CASSSSRGLGETQYF. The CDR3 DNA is TGTGCCAGCAGCTCGAGCAGGGGATTGGGCGAGACCCAGTACTTC.

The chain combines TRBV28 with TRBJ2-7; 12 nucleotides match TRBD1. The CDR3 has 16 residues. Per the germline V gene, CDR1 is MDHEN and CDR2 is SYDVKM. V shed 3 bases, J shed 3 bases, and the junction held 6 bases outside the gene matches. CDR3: CASSLAGTGGLYEQYF. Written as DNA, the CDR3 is TGTGCCAGCAGTTTGGCCGGGACAGGGGGCCTCTACGAGCAGTACTTC. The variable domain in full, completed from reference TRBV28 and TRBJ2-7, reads DVKVTQSSRYLVKRTGEKVFLECVQDMDHENMFWYRQDPGLGLRLIYFSYDVKMKEKGDIPEGYSVSREKKERFSLILESASTNQTSMYLCASSLAGTGGLYEQYFGPGTRLTVT.